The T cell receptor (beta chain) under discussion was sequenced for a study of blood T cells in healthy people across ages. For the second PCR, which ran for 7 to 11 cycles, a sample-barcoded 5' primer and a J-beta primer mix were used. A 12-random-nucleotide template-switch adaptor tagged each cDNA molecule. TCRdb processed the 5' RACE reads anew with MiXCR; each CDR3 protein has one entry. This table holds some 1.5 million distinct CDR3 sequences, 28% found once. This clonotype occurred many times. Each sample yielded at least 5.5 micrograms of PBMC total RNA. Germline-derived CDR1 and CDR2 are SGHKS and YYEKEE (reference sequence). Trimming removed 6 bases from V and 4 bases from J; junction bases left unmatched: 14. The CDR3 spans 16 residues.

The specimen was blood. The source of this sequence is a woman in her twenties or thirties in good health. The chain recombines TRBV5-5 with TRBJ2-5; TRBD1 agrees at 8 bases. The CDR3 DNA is TGTGCCAGCACCCCCGGGGCGGGACAGGTCTTAGAGACCCAGTACTTC. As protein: CASTPGAGQVLETQYF.